This passage covers 12 T cell receptor beta chains from one sample sequenced in a study of Graves' ophthalmopathy and Graves' hyperthyroidism. RNA served as the template for amplifying TCR beta CDR3 regions. Second-round multiplex PCR followed a first-round RT-PCR using HTBI primers. TCRdb processed the multiplex PCR reads anew with MiXCR; each CDR3 protein has one entry. The sample has around 590,000 distinct CDR3 sequences, roughly 39% seen once. Sequenced input: peripheral blood or thyroid tissue (not recorded which). The receptor set was obtained from an adult man with Graves' hyperthyroidism.

This clonotype was seen at least ten times. The gene calls are TRBV7-9 and TRBJ1-4; D call uncertain. V lost 0 bases, J lost 0 bases, and 2 bases lay in between. CDR1 and CDR2 from the germline V gene are SEHNR and FQNEAQ (reference sequence). The CDR3 loop spans 14 amino acids. This CDR3 reads CASSLAATNEKLFF. The CDR3 DNA is TGTGCCAGCAGCTTAGCAGCAACTAATGAAAAACTGTTTTTT. Drawing the rest from reference TRBV7-9 and TRBJ1-4, the complete variable domain is DTGVSQNPRHKITKRGQNVTFRCDPISEHNRLYWYRQTLGQGPEFLTYFQNEAQLEKSRLLSDRFSAERPKGSFSTLEIQRTEQGDSAMYLCASSLAATNEKLFFGSGTQLSVL.

This clonotype has at least ten counts. The chain couples TRBV19 to TRBJ2-7; D is perhaps TRBD2 (6 bases). The CDR3 sequence is 15 residues long. CDR1 and CDR2 (germline): LNHDA, SQIVND (reference sequence). Trimming cost V 4 bases and J 0 bases, with 13 bases left between them. The CDR3 region has the DNA TGTGCCAGTAGTAAGGTTGCGGGGAGCTCCTACGAGCAGTACTTC. Translated: CASSKVAGSSYEQYF.

This clonotype has ten or more counts. This rearrangement joins TRBV20-1 to TRBJ1-2; D might be TRBD1 (6 bases). The CDR3 has 13 residues. Between the trimmed V and J ends, which lost 3 bases and 1 base, there was a span of 9 bases. Germline CDR1 DFQATT, CDR2 SNEGSKA (reference sequence). This CDR3 is CSASTGINYGYTF. The DNA for the CDR3 is TGCAGTGCTAGTACAGGGATTAACTATGGCTACACCTTC.

This clonotype showed up just a few times. The V call is TRBV7-2, the J call TRBJ2-7; 11 nucleotides line up with TRBD2. Looked up from germline, CDR1 is SGHTA and CDR2 is FQGNSA. The junction had 10 bases not matched to a gene; V was cut back by 5 bases and J by 7 bases. CDR3 length: 15 residues. The CDR3 sequence is CASSPGLAGYNEQYF. The CDR3 region has the DNA TGTGCCAGCAGCCCTGGACTAGCGGGCTACAATGAGCAGTACTTC.

As regards this clonotype: A much more abundant neighbour one base away suggests this may be a read error. This chain connects TRBV10-3 to TRBJ1-2; D is perhaps TRBD1 (5 bases). CDR1 and CDR2 (germline): ENHRY, SYGVKD. Trimming stripped 5 bases from V and 9 bases from J, with 22 bases between. The length of the CDR3 is 15 residues. The CDR3 DNA follows: TGTGCCATCAGTCGTGGGGGTTCGGGACTAATGAGCTACACCTTC. This translates into CAISRGGSGLMSYTF.

The chain recombines TRBV20-1 with TRBJ2-2; tentatively, D is TRBD2 (5 bases). This CDR3 contains 14 residues. V was shortened by 0 bases and J by 4 bases, with 9 bases between the two germline ends. Germline CDR1 is DFQATT and CDR2 is SNEGSKA (reference sequence). CDR3 coding DNA: TGCAGTGCTAGAGATCGGGGTGTCACCGGGGAGCTGTTTTTT. Translated, it gives CSARDRGVTGELFF.

J is TRBJ2-7 and V is TRBV10-3; D is undetermined. The length of the CDR3 is 12 residues. Germline assignment: CDR1 ENHRY and CDR2 SYGVKD. Trimming pared 3 bases from V and 7 bases from J, leaving 10 bases between. The CDR3 DNA is TGTGCCATCAGTGATTACCGGTTGGAGCAGTACTTC. This encodes CAISDYRLEQYF.

This clonotype was observed at least ten times. CDR3 sequence: CASSPTTGSYEQYF. Written as DNA, the CDR3 is TGTGCCAGCAGCCCAACGACAGGTTCCTACGAGCAGTACTTC. The V and J genes are TRBV7-9 and TRBJ2-7, with D perhaps TRBD1 (6 bases). Germline lookup yields CDR1 SEHNR and CDR2 FQNEAQ (reference sequence). The CDR3 is 14 residues long. V gave up 5 bases and J gave up 1 base, with 12 bases separating them.

Concerning this clonotype: One base away lies a much larger clone, so this may be a sequencing read error. The V and J genes are TRBV7-2 and TRBJ1-1, with no clear D. The CDR3 has 14 residues. Germline loops: CDR1 SGHTA, CDR2 FQGNSA. The CDR3: CASRGSPSNTEALF. As DNA, the CDR3 is TGTGCCAGCAGGGGAAGTCCGAGTAACACTGAAGCTCTCTTT.

This clonotype has a count of ten or more. This chain uses TRBV12-3 or TRBV12-4 with TRBJ1-1; D remains unclear. The V gene lost 7 bases and the J gene lost 3 bases, with 6 bases spanning the gap. The CDR3 covers 11 residues. The CDR3 loop reads CASTKDTEAFF. The CDR3 nucleotides are TGTGCCAGCACCAAGGACACTGAAGCTTTCTTT.

About this clonotype: It may be a read error: a sequence one base away is much more abundant. Without the conserved terminal phenylalanine or tryptophan, this CDR3 likely stems from a read error. The V gene is TRBV28, the J gene TRBJ1-1, with no clear D. Germline V CDR1 and CDR2: MDHEN, SYDVKM. V lost 6 bases and J lost 0, with 5 bases in between. The CDR3 contains 12 residues. The CDR3 DNA follows: TGTGCCAGCAGACATTTGAACACTGAAGCTTTCTCT. Its protein product is CASRHLNTEAFS.

With regard to this clonotype: A much larger clone differs from this one at a single base, so this may be a read error. V is TRBV5-5 and J is TRBJ1-6, with 7 bases identical to TRBD1. V gave up 3 bases and J gave up 12 bases; unmatched junction bases: 12. The germline V gene encodes CDR1 SGHKS and CDR2 YYEKEE (reference sequence). This CDR3 spans 15 amino acids. In nucleotides, the CDR3 is TGTGCCAGCAGCTACTCCGGGACAGCTTTCTTACCCCTCCACTTT. Protein sequence: CASSYSGTAFLPLHF.